Reported below is one T cell receptor beta chain. Its matching antigen is unknown. Together with a sample-barcoded 5' primer, a J-beta primer mix was included in a second PCR lasting about 7 to 12 cycles. All cDNA molecules were each tagged by a template-switch adaptor with 12 random nucleotides. TCRdb redid the calling of the 5' RACE reads with MiXCR, one entry per CDR3 protein. The top ten hold roughly 10% of the sample, which has more than 900,000 distinct CDR3 sequences, just under 30% seen once. These data belong to a study of blood T cells in healthy people across ages. Points from the study as a whole: With naive T cell percentage, TCR beta diversity showed a strong correlation.

Trimming removed 0 bases from V and 2 bases from J; junction bases left unmatched: 2. This CDR3 region has 16 residues. Per the germline V gene, CDR1 is SGHKS and CDR2 is YYEKEE (reference sequence). The same data also contributed to another study, on T cells of mothers and their children. That report adds: RNA that had been extracted went wholly into cDNA synthesis, at around 1.5 ug per 15 ul. When mothers and children were related, their normalized repertoire overlap, which was always slightly higher, did not differ significantly from that of unrelated pairs.

This chain links TRBV5-5 with TRBJ2-6, with TRBD2 matching 7 bases. The TCR comes from a woman aged 35 to 49 in good health. What was sequenced was blood. The CDR3 nucleotides are TGTGCCAGCAGCTTGGGGGAGGGTGCTGGGGCCAACGTCCTGACTTTC. Its translation: CASSLGEGAGANVLTF.